The entry below describes one T cell receptor beta chain. Germline V gene sequence: CDR1 SQVTM, CDR2 ANQGSEA. Trimming left V 5 bases short and J 4 bases short, with 11 bases between. The CDR3 spans 12 residues. The sample originates from a study of control samples from healthy donors and cancer patients. TCRdb keeps only in-frame clones here, not all; method: immunoSEQ multiplex PCR. Of 90,000 or so clones detected, about nine tenths appear once; the ten largest clones hold around 15%. The clonotype comes from a woman between 65 and 79 years old in good health. The chain recombines TRBV29-1 with TRBJ1-1; D gene unclear. What was sequenced was blood. The CDR3 sequence: CSVHDYGTEAFF. CDR3 sequence (DNA): TGCAGCGTTCACGACTACGGCACTGAAGCTTTCTTT.